One sample yielded the 10 T cell receptor beta chains listed below, sequenced in a study of patients and donors after allogeneic stem cell transplantation (dated by TCRdb to 2018 to 2021). Library construction relied on RT-PCR. Instrument on record: NextSeq 550. TCRdb redid the processing of the public reads, applying fastp at Q25 and MiXCR, and retained in-frame beta chains. Merged by CDR3 protein, the rows form single entries marked with the most common genes and DNA. Present in this sample are approximately 200,000 distinct CDR3 sequences, 14% of which were seen just once. The top ten constitute approximately 10% of the sample. The specimen sequenced was blood, either unsorted or a sorted T cell fraction (not recorded which). These receptor sequences come from a human donor who was either an allogeneic HSCT recipient or a stem cell or donor lymphocyte infusion donor (not recorded which). It is not recorded whose cells these are; they may come from a transplant donor.

The V gene is TRBV10-3, the J gene TRBJ1-4; D perhaps matches TRBD1 (5 bases). V lost 2 bases and J lost 7, with 11 bases in between. Germline CDR1 reads ENHRY; CDR2 reads SYGVKD. The CDR3 runs 14 residues. The CDR3 reads CAISELPRGEKLFF. CDR3 bases: TGTGCCATCAGTGAGCTCCCTAGGGGTGAAAAACTGTTTTTT.

Only a few counts were recorded for this clonotype. CDR3 residues: CASSLWATPEKLFF. The DNA of the CDR3 is TGTGCCAGCAGCTTGTGGGCAACTCCTGAAAAACTGTTTTTT. The genes are TRBV5-5 and TRBJ1-4; unclear D gene. The length of the CDR3 is 14 residues. Germline lookup yields CDR1 SGHKS and CDR2 YYEKEE (reference sequence). The V end lost 1 base, the J end lost 7 bases, and 11 bases lay between the germline ends.

The chain employs TRBV4-3 and TRBJ2-7, with 7 bases matching TRBD1. V lost 4 bases, J lost 4 bases, and 10 bases stayed unmatched. Germline assignment: CDR1 LGHNA and CDR2 YSLEER. The length of the CDR3 is 15 residues. CDR3 region: CASSPPPDRMYEQYF. The CDR3 DNA reads as TGCGCCAGCAGCCCGCCCCCGGACAGGATGTACGAGCAGTACTTC.

This clonotype has at least ten counts. The gene calls are TRBV7-8 and TRBJ2-3; no clear D gene. V dropped 5 bases and J dropped 5 bases, with 20 bases sitting between them. The germline CDR1 and CDR2 sequences are SGHVS and FQNEAQ. This CDR3 comprises 16 residues. The CDR3 nucleotides read TGTGCCAGCAGCATGGGTTCAGCAGCGACCGGAGATACGCAGTATTTT. Amino acids: CASSMGSAATGDTQYF.

This clonotype is deemed medium-sized. The CDR3 spells CASSQDTNTDTQYF. The CDR3, as DNA: TGCGCCAGCAGCCAAGATACCAACACAGATACGCAGTATTTT. The chain has TRBV4-1 and TRBJ2-3; D remains ambiguous. V lost 0 bases to trimming and J lost 2 bases, with 6 bases between them. The CDR3 extends over 14 amino acids. Germline values: CDR1 MGHRA, CDR2 YSYEKL.

This clonotype was counted only a few times. The J gene is TRBJ2-5, the V gene TRBV4-1; D might be TRBD2 (5 bases). The germline V gene encodes CDR1 MGHRA and CDR2 YSYEKL. This CDR3 contains 13 residues. Trimming removed 4 bases at V and 5 bases at J, with 11 bases between. This CDR3 reads CASSRAQRETQYF. The CDR3 region has the DNA TGCGCCAGCAGCCGTGCCCAGCGGGAGACCCAGTACTTC.

This clonotype showed up just a few times. The V call is TRBV29-1, the J call TRBJ2-1; no reliable D call. CDR3 length: 8 amino acids. Germline assignment: CDR1 SQVTM and CDR2 ANQGSEA. Trimming removed 7 bases from V and 8 bases from J, with 3 bases in between. CDR3 residues: CSADEQFF. The CDR3, as DNA: TGCAGCGCCGATGAGCAGTTCTTC.

The CDR3 region has the DNA TGCGCCAGCAGCTTAAGGGGGCTAGAAAGAGATACGCAGTATTTT. This translates into CASSLRGLERDTQYF. V usage is TRBV5-1 and J usage is TRBJ2-3; 7 nucleotides align to TRBD1. Germline CDR1 SGHRS, CDR2 YFSETQ. The CDR3 totals 15 residues. The ends lost 2 bases at V and 5 bases at J; junction bases unmatched: 8. Complete variable domain (other parts from reference TRBV5-1 and TRBJ2-3): KAGVTQTPRYLIKTRGQQVTLSCSPISGHRSVSWYQQTPGQGLQFLFEYFSETQRNKGNFPGRFSGRQFSNSRSEMNVSTLELGDSALYLCASSLRGLERDTQYFGPGTRLTVL.

Many counts were recorded for this clonotype. The chain uses TRBV7-9 and TRBJ1-5, with unresolved D. Trimming took 0 bases from V and 11 from J, leaving 11 bases between them. Germline loops: CDR1 SEHNR, CDR2 FQNEAQ (reference sequence). The CDR3 is 13 amino acids. CDR3 residues: CASSLAGRPSQHF. The CDR3, as DNA: TGTGCCAGCAGCTTAGCAGGCAGGCCGTCCCAGCATTTT. Using reference TRBV7-9 and TRBJ1-5 for the parts outside the CDR3, the full variable domain is DTGVSQNPRHKITKRGQNVTFRCDPISEHNRLYWYRQTLGQGPEFLTYFQNEAQLEKSRLLSDRFSAERPKGSFSTLEIQRTEQGDSAMYLCASSLAGRPSQHFGDGTRLSIL.

This clonotype was counted between two and nine times. The chain has TRBV4-3 and TRBJ2-5; TRBD2 is a possible D gene (6 bases). The CDR3 consists of 16 residues. The V end was cut by 1 base, the J end by 3 bases, with 15 bases between. Germline CDR1 reads LGHNA; CDR2 reads YSLEER. CDR3 sequence reads: CASSQGARGIEETQYF. For the CDR3, the DNA is TGCGCCAGCAGCCAAGGGGCCCGGGGGATCGAAGAGACCCAGTACTTC.